The 4 T cell receptor beta chains below all came from one sample that was sequenced in a study of blood T cell repertoires in COVID-19. The table came from immunoSEQ multiplex PCR; TCRdb's copy has only in-frame clones and leaves some out. The data hold about 68,000 clones, with 65% to 90% observed a single time. The source material was peripheral blood. The receptors stem from a woman in her sixties with acute or convalescent COVID-19.

This chain connects TRBV28 to TRBJ2-5, with D uncertain. Germline loops: CDR1 MDHEN, CDR2 SYDVKM. Between the trimmed V and J ends, which lost 8 bases and 5 bases, there was a span of 15 bases. The CDR3 length is 13 residues. CDR3 residues: CASGLVSLETQYF. DNA of the CDR3: TGTGCCAGCGGCCTAGTCAGCCTCGAGACCCAGTACTTC.

This clone was detected a few times. The chain has TRBV7-8 and TRBJ2-5; 8 bases match TRBD2. With 0 bases clipped from V and 0 bases from J, the junction kept 9 bases outside the gene matches. The CDR3 consists of 18 residues. Germline V gene data show CDR1 as SGHVS and CDR2 as FQNEAQ. In nucleotides, the CDR3 is TGTGCCAGCAGCTTAGCGGTAGCGGGGAGGTACGACCAAGAGACCCAGTACTTC. Translating gives CASSLAVAGRYDQETQYF.

The rearrangement joins TRBV6-6 to TRBJ1-1, with TRBD1 matching over 8 bases. There are 15 residues in the CDR3. Germline V gene lookup returns CDR1 MNHNY and CDR2 SVGAGI (reference sequence). J was trimmed by 1 base and V by 6 bases; bases with no gene match: 7. CDR3 sequence (DNA): TGTGCCAGCAGCTACCGGGACAGGTCGAACACTGAAGCTTTCTTT. The encoded protein is CASSYRDRSNTEAFF.

The chain recombines TRBV6-5 with TRBJ1-2; 11 bases align to TRBD1. Germline V gene sequence: CDR1 MNHEY, CDR2 SVGAGI. J was trimmed by 2 bases and V by 6 bases; bases with no gene match: 5. The CDR3 sequence is 15 residues long. Here the CDR3 reads CASRMGQGGNYGYTF. In DNA, the CDR3 is TGTGCCAGCAGAATGGGACAGGGGGGGAACTATGGCTACACCTTC.